This entry describes one T cell receptor (beta chain). Germline CDR1 reads SNHLY; CDR2 reads FYNNEI. V shed 7 bases and J 9 bases; nucleotides not matched to a gene: 10. CDR3 length: 14 residues. The data belong to a study of PD-L1 blockade in urothelial cancer. Study background: Atezolizumab therapy began for patients at some point between 2014 and 2015, dosed at 1,200 mg intravenously every 3 weeks. It was at 3 weeks (second dose) and 6 weeks after treatment start that blood was analyzed.

Noted time point: pretreatment peripheral blood. What went into each PCR as a spike was synthetic TCR analog templates. The assay was immunoSEQ multiplex PCR, and TCRdb's table has in-frame clones only and misses some. Of about 56,000 clones listed, approximately 83% are singletons. The sequences come from PBMCs, collected around atezolizumab (anti-PD-L1) treatment. The TCR comes from a man between 65 and 85 years old with urothelial cancer. This rearrangement joins TRBV2 to TRBJ2-3; the match to TRBD2 covers 10 bases. Here the CDR3 reads CASNPSGSRRTQYF. In nucleotides, the CDR3 is TGTGCCAGCAATCCTAGCGGGAGCCGGAGAACGCAGTATTTT.